Following are 15 T cell receptor beta chains from one sample sequenced in a study of cytomegalovirus exposure and HLA in healthy donors. This PCR relied on a set of 60 Vbeta primers and 13 Jbeta primers. Some clones are missing from TCRdb's copy, which holds only in-frame ones; the method was immunoSEQ multiplex PCR. The sample yields 97,000 or so clones, around four fifths seen once. The sequenced sample was PBMCs. The receptors were gathered from a man in his forties in good health and CMV-seronegative.

This clone has more than one count but fewer than ten. The rearrangement links TRBV5-4 to TRBJ1-2, with D possibly TRBD1 on 5 matching bases. The V end lost 4 bases, the J end lost 2 bases, and 21 bases lay between the germline ends. Germline V gene lookup returns CDR1 SGHNT and CDR2 YYREEE (reference sequence). The CDR3 extends over 17 amino acids. CDR3 DNA sequence: TGTGCCAGCAGCCCCTCCCCCCTCGACAGAAGAAACTATGGCTACACCTTC. Translated: CASSPSPLDRRNYGYTF.

The rearrangement joins TRBV5-1 to TRBJ2-7, with 7 positions matching TRBD1. The germline gives CDR1 SGHRS, CDR2 YFSETQ. The CDR3 sequence is 14 residues long. Trimming cost V 0 bases and J 5 bases; bases outside gene matches: 5. CDR3 in amino acids: CASSLGQGIDEQYF. CDR3 nucleotides: TGCGCCAGCAGCTTGGGACAGGGAATCGACGAGCAGTACTTC.

The chain joins TRBV29-1 to TRBJ2-3; 15 nucleotides line up with TRBD2. V lost 4 bases and J lost 1; bases outside the gene matches: 6. The CDR3 is made up of 17 amino acids. Germline V gene lookup returns CDR1 SQVTM and CDR2 ANQGSEA. The CDR3 here is CSVAHGLAGGRTDTQYF. Here the CDR3 DNA reads TGCAGCGTTGCCCACGGACTAGCGGGGGGGCGCACAGATACGCAGTATTTT.

This clone was observed once. The chain has TRBV5-6 and TRBJ1-2, with 10 bases identical to TRBD1. Germline V gene sequence: CDR1 SGHDT, CDR2 YYEEEE. Unmatched junction bases numbered 8, after V lost 4 bases and J lost 8 bases. The CDR3 has 14 residues. For the CDR3, the DNA is TGTGCCAGCAGCCCGGGGGACAGGGGAACGGGCTACACCTTC. Protein product: CASSPGDRGTGYTF.

The J gene is TRBJ1-6, the V gene TRBV15; 8 bases match TRBD1. Germline CDR1 LNHNV, CDR2 YYDKDF (reference sequence). Germline trimming cut 3 bases from V and 10 bases from J; bases unmatched to any gene: 8. The CDR3 has 15 residues. The chain's CDR3 is CATSSRTGLPSPLHF. For the CDR3, the DNA is TGTGCCACCAGCAGCAGGACAGGGTTACCCTCACCCCTCCACTTT.

The chain uses TRBV4-3 and TRBJ2-3; TRBD1 agrees at 7 bases. Trimming took 3 bases from V and 4 from J; bases not matched to a gene: 7. Germline lookup yields CDR1 LGHNA and CDR2 YSLEER. The CDR3 covers 15 residues. In DNA form, the CDR3 reads TGCGCCAGCAGCCAGGCAAGGGGGCGGGCAGATACGCAGTATTTT. It codes for CASSQARGRADTQYF.

This chain links TRBV7-9 with TRBJ2-5; TRBD1 aligns across 9 bases. Germline values: CDR1 SEHNR, CDR2 FQNEAQ (reference sequence). Trimming at V came to 5 bases and at J to 14 bases, leaving 6 bases not matched to a gene. The CDR3 has 11 residues. In nucleotides, the CDR3 is TGTGCCAGCAGCCCCGGGACAGGGTATTACTTC. As protein: CASSPGTGYYF. The whole variable domain, filled in from reference TRBV7-9 and TRBJ2-5, reads DTGVSQNPRHKITKRGQNVTFRCDPISEHNRLYWYRQTLGQGPEFLTYFQNEAQLEKSRLLSDRFSAERPKGSFSTLEIQRTEQGDSAMYLCASSPGTGYYFGPGTRLLVL.

The gene calls are TRBV19 and TRBJ1-3; TRBD1 matches 8 bases. The CDR3 is made up of 14 amino acids. Trimming at V came to 5 bases and at J to 2 bases, leaving 2 bases not matched to a gene. Germline V gene sequence: CDR1 LNHDA, CDR2 SQIVND (reference sequence). CDR3 residues: CASSADRAGNTIYF. DNA of the CDR3: TGTGCCAGTAGTGCGGACAGGGCTGGAAACACCATATATTTT.

This clone was picked up one time. This sequence joins TRBV18 and TRBJ2-2; TRBD1 aligns across 11 bases. J lost 3 bases, V lost 3 bases, and 0 bases had no gene match. Germline values: CDR1 KGHSH, CDR2 LQKENI. There are 15 residues in the CDR3. CDR3 loop: CASSPGQGDTGELFF. CDR3 coding DNA: TGTGCCAGCTCACCGGGACAGGGGGACACCGGGGAGCTGTTTTTT.

The chain joins TRBV9 to TRBJ2-3; 10 bases match TRBD2. V was clipped by 6 bases and J by 6 bases; unmatched bases: 16. The length of the CDR3 is 17 residues. The germline CDR1 and CDR2 sequences are SGDLS and YYNGEE. In DNA, the CDR3 is TGTGCCAGCAACGCCTTTGTAAGCGGGGGGGCCAAGGATACGCAGTATTTT. This sequence encodes CASNAFVSGGAKDTQYF.

This clone appeared a single time. This chain links TRBV5-4 with TRBJ1-1; maybe TRBD1 (5 bases). CDR1 and CDR2 (germline): SGHNT, YYREEE (reference sequence). This CDR3 is 12 amino acids long. The V gene lost 4 bases and the J gene lost 5 bases, with 9 bases spanning the gap. CDR3 nucleotide sequence: TGTGCCAGCAGCACCCGGGGGACTGAAGCTTTCTTT. It yields the protein CASSTRGTEAFF.

The chain couples TRBV7-2 to TRBJ2-5; weak D call: TRBD1 (6 bases). Per germline, CDR1 SGHTA and CDR2 FQGNSA. CDR3 length: 13 residues. CDR3: CATRGRAGETQYF. CDR3 nucleotides: TGTGCTACCAGGGGCCGAGCTGGGGAGACCCAGTACTTC.

This chain connects TRBV5-3 to TRBJ1-2; 9 bases match TRBD1. TRBV5-3 belongs to the ORF category, with a function that is uncertain. The CDR3 is 14 residues long. The V and J ends lost 5 bases and 4 bases, in that order; junction bases with no gene match: 6. The DNA for the CDR3 is TGTGCCAGAAGTCGGGACAGGGACAGCTATGGCTACACCTTC. Translation: CARSRDRDSYGYTF.

The V call is TRBV7-2, the J call TRBJ2-3, with 7 bases that match TRBD2. Germline CDR1 and CDR2: SGHTA and FQGNSA. V was clipped by 0 bases and J by 1 base; unmatched bases: 10. This CDR3 comprises 18 residues. The CDR3 DNA reads as TGTGCCAGCAGCTTAGCGACTCTAGCGGTTATTGGCACAGATACGCAGTATTTT. Translation gives CASSLATLAVIGTDTQYF.

The chain is built from TRBV19 and TRBJ1-6, with TRBD1 as a possible D gene (5 bases). The ends were cut back, 3 bases at V and 7 bases at J, with 10 bases in the middle. Germline loops: CDR1 LNHDA, CDR2 SQIVND (reference sequence). The CDR3 is made up of 14 amino acids. The CDR3 nucleotides are TGTGCCAGTAGTATTCGAGACAGAAATTCACCCCTCCACTTT. Protein sequence: CASSIRDRNSPLHF.